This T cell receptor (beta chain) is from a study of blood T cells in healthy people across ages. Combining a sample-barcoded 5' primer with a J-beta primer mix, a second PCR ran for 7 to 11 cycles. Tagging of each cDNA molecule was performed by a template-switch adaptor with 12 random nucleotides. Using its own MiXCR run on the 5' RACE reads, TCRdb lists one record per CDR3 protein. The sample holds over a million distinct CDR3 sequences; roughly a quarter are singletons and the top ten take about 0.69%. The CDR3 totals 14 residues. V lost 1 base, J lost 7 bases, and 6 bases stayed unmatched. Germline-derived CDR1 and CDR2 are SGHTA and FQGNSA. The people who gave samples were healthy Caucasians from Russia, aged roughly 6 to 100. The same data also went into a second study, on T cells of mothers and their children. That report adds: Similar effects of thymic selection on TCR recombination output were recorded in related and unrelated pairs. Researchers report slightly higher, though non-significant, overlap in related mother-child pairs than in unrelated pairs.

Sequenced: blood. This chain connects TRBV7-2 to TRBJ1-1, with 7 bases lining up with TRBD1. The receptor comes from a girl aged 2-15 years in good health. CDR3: CASSLGLRGNEAFF. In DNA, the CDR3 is TGTGCCAGCAGCTTAGGTCTCAGGGGGAATGAAGCTTTCTTT.